This entry is about one T cell receptor beta chain. Its antigen is currently unknown. Trimming removed 0 bases from V and 0 bases from J; junction bases left unmatched: 8. Germline V CDR1 and CDR2: SGHRS, YFSETQ. The length of the CDR3 is 20 residues. The entry originates in a study of blood T cells in healthy people across ages. Study findings and constraints: It was held that the diversity estimates obtained from one million T cells were underestimates. There was a strong correlation between TCR beta diversity and naive T cell percentage.

For the second PCR, which ran for about 7 to 11 cycles, a sample-barcoded 5' primer and a J-beta primer mix were used. TCRdb processed the 5' RACE reads anew with MiXCR; each CDR3 protein has one entry. The table records 1,100,000 or so distinct CDR3 sequences, 45% of them present only once. Those donating, healthy Caucasian individuals from Russia, were aged about 6 to 100. The authors drew approximately 10 milliliters of peripheral blood from each donor. The sequenced sample was blood. The V call is TRBV5-1, the J call TRBJ2-6, with 11 bases identical to TRBD2. This receptor was identified in a woman aged 60 to 75 in good health. CDR3: CASSLDQLAGGFSGANVLTF. The CDR3 nucleotides read TGCGCCAGCAGCTTGGATCAGCTAGCGGGAGGTTTCTCTGGGGCCAACGTCCTGACTTTC.